This entry lists 11 T cell receptor beta chains sequenced from one sample in a study of T cells in Graves' hyperthyroidism and ophthalmopathy. The investigators amplified TCR beta CDR3 regions from RNA transcripts. Initially, a first-round RT-PCR of the TCR CDR3 employed the HTBI primer set. TCRdb reprocessed the multiplex PCR reads via MiXCR and lists one record per CDR3 protein. The data hold some 510,000 distinct CDR3 sequences, with 20% observed a single time. Sample: blood. The receptors shown here come from a man between 18 and 35 years old with Graves' hyperthyroidism.

Of note for this clonotype: One base away lies a much larger clone, so this may be a sequencing read error. J is TRBJ1-2 and V is TRBV19; D perhaps matches TRBD1 (5 bases). Between the trimmed V and J ends, which lost 8 bases and 7 bases, there was a span of 20 bases. Germline CDR1 reads LNHDA; CDR2 reads SQIVND (reference sequence). This CDR3 comprises 14 residues. The chain's CDR3 is CASGDREDIRGYTF. The CDR3, as DNA: TGTGCCAGTGGTGACAGAGAGGACATCCGTGGCTACACCTTC.

This clonotype was seen repeatedly, ten times or more. CDR3 nucleotides: TGTGCCAGCAGTCCCCGGTTGCGGGGGCAGAACACCGGGGAGCTGTTTTTT. Translated: CASSPRLRGQNTGELFF. V is TRBV6-2 or TRBV6-3 and J is TRBJ2-2, with D maybe TRBD2 (7 bases). Germline CDR1 reads MNHEY; CDR2 reads SVGEGT. There are 17 residues in the CDR3. Trimming cost V 5 bases and J 1 base, with 17 bases left between them.

The chain is built from TRBV19 and TRBJ1-1; no firm D call. In germline, CDR1 is LNHDA, CDR2 SQIVND (reference sequence). V lost 3 bases and J lost 2, with 7 bases in between. This CDR3 is 13 amino acids long. DNA for the CDR3: TGTGCCAGTAGTATTATGATTAACACTGAAGCTTTCTTT. It yields the protein CASSIMINTEAFF.

This clonotype showed up many times. The rearrangement links TRBV6-1 to TRBJ2-5, with 11 bases matching TRBD1. CDR3 length: 17 residues. Germline V gene lookup returns CDR1 MNHNS and CDR2 SASEGT. V was clipped by 8 bases and J by 5 bases; unmatched bases: 16. CDR3 sequence reads: CASALTIGQGARETQYF. In nucleotides, the CDR3 is TGTGCCAGCGCCCTCACAATCGGACAGGGGGCGCGGGAGACCCAGTACTTC.

This rearrangement joins TRBV3-1 to TRBJ2-2; TRBD1 matches 7 bases. The V gene's germline CDR1 is LGHDT and CDR2 YNNKEL (reference sequence). V shed 4 bases, J shed 5 bases, and the junction held 19 bases outside the gene matches. The CDR3 spans 19 residues. The CDR3 DNA reads TGTGCCAGCAGCCCCGGCCTGAACAGGGGAGAGATTACGACCGGGGAGCTGTTTTTT. As protein: CASSPGLNRGEITTGELFF.

Note on this clonotype: This may stem from a read error, because a much larger clone lies one nucleotide away. This rearrangement joins TRBV7-6 to TRBJ2-2; 7 bases line up with TRBD1. Germline CDR1 SGHVS, CDR2 FNYEAQ. The CDR3 covers 16 residues. The CDR3 region is CASSLQTGLNTGELCF. As DNA, the CDR3 is TGTGCCAGCAGCTTACAGACAGGGTTGAACACCGGGGAGCTGTGTTTT. The variable domain in full, completed from reference TRBV7-6 and TRBJ2-2, reads GAGVSQSPRYKVTKRGQDVALRCDPISGHVSLYWYRQALGQGPEFLTYFNYEAQQDKSGLPNDRFSAERPEGSISTLTIQRTEQRDSAMYRCASSLQTGLNTGELCFGEGSRLTVL.

This clonotype has only a few counts. It may be a read error: a sequence one base away is much more abundant. V gene TRBV27 combines with J gene TRBJ1-2; D gene ambiguous. Looked up from germline, CDR1 is MNHEY and CDR2 is SMNVEV (reference sequence). This CDR3 region has 13 residues. The CDR3 sequence is CASSSPGNYGYAF. The CDR3 coding sequence is TGTGCCAGCAGTTCGCCCGGGAACTATGGCTACGCCTTC.

At least ten counts were recorded for this clonotype. The junction shows a germline mismatch at one end, possibly a read error. J is TRBJ1-5 and V is TRBV6-5, with D tentatively TRBD1 (6 bases). This CDR3 has 14 residues. CDR1 and CDR2 (germline): MNHEY, SVGAGI. The DNA for the CDR3 is TGTGCCAGCAGAGCTATACAGGGCCATCAGCGCCAGCATTTT. Protein sequence: CASRAIQGHQRQHF.

There are a few counts of this clonotype. The J gene is TRBJ1-2, the V gene TRBV12-3 or TRBV12-4, with no clear D. V lost 4 bases to trimming and J lost 7 bases, with 13 bases between them. The CDR3 covers 13 residues. CDR3 sequence (DNA): TGTGCCAGCAGTTGGGTTAGGGAGGGTGGCTACACCTTC. Translated: CASSWVREGGYTF.

This clonotype was seen at least ten times. The V gene is TRBV10-3, the J gene TRBJ1-5, with D unresolved. The germline gives CDR1 ENHRY, CDR2 SYGVKD. There are 14 residues in the CDR3. Trimming pared 2 bases from V and 8 bases from J, leaving 13 bases between. This CDR3 is CAISELGEGKPQHF. The CDR3 DNA reads TGTGCCATCAGTGAGCTTGGGGAGGGAAAGCCCCAGCATTTT.

This clonotype was detected a few times. The rearrangement links TRBV11-2 to TRBJ2-7, with D perhaps matching TRBD1 or TRBD2 (5 bases each). V gave up 1 base and J gave up 5 bases, with 21 bases separating them. This CDR3 has 17 amino acids. Germline CDR1 SGHAT, CDR2 FQNNGV. CDR3 in amino acids: CASSLGRRRELGDEQYF. CDR3 in DNA: TGTGCCAGCAGCTTAGGGAGGAGAAGAGAACTGGGGGACGAGCAGTACTTC.